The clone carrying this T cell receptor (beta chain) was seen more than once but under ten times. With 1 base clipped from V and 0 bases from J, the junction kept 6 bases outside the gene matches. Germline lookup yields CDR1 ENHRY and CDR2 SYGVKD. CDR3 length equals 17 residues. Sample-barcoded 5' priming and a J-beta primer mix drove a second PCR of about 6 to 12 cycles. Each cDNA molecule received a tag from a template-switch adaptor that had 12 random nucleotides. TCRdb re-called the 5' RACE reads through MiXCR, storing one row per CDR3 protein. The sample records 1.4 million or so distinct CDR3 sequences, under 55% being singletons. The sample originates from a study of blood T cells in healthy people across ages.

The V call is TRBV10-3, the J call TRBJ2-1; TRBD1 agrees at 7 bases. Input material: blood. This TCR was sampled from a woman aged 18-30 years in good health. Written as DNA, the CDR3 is TGTGCCATCAGTGAGTACCTCTACAGGGGCTCCTACAATGAGCAGTTCTTC. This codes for CAISEYLYRGSYNEQFF.